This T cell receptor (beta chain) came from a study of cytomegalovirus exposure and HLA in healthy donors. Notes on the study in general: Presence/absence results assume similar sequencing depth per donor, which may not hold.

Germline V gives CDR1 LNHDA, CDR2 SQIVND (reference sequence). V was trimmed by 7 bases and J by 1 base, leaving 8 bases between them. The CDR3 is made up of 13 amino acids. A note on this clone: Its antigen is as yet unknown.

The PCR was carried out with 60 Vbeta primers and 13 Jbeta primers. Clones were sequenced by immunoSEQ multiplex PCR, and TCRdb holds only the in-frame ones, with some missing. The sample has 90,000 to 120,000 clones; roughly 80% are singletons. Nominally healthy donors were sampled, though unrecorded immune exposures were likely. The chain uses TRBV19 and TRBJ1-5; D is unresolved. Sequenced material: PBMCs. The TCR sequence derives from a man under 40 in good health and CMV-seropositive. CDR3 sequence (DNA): TGTGCCAGTACCCTGAGGAGCAATCAGCCCCAGCATTTT. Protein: CASTLRSNQPQHF.